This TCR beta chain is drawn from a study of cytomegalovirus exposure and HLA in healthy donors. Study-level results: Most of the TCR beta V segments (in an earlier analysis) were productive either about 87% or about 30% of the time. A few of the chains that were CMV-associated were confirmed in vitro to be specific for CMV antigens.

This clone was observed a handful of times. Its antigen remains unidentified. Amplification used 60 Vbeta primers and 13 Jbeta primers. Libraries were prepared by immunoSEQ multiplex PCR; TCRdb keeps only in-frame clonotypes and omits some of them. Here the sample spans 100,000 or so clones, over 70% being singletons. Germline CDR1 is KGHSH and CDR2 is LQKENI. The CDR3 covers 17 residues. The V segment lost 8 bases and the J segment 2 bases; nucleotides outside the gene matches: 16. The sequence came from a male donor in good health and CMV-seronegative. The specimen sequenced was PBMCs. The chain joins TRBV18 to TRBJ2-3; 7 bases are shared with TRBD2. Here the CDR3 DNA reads TGTGCCAGCCCCACTGGACGTGGCGGGGGATTCACAGATACGCAGTATTTT. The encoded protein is CASPTGRGGGFTDTQYF.